A single sample gave rise to the 22 T cell receptor beta chains below, sequenced in a study of cytomegalovirus exposure and HLA in healthy donors. It was with 60 Vbeta and 13 Jbeta primers that the PCR ran. The protocol was immunoSEQ multiplex PCR, while the TCRdb copy is restricted to in-frame clones and leaves out a portion. The table has about 100,000 clones, approximately 79% seen once. Sequencing was done on a sample of PBMCs. The receptors stem from a woman in her fifties or sixties in good health and CMV-seropositive.

The chain recombines TRBV30 with TRBJ1-1, with 7 bases identical to TRBD1. The CDR3 totals 14 residues. CDR1 and CDR2 (germline): GTSNPN, SVGIG (reference sequence). V was clipped by 2 bases and J by 1 base; unmatched bases: 4. CDR3 loop: CAWSRTGKNTEAFF. CDR3 coding DNA: TGTGCCTGGAGTAGGACAGGAAAGAACACTGAAGCTTTCTTT.

The chain links TRBV9 to TRBJ2-1; D may be TRBD2 (5 bases). This CDR3 region has 15 residues. In germline, CDR1 is SGDLS, CDR2 YYNGEE. With 4 bases removed from V and 5 bases from J, the gap between germline ends came to 16 bases. This CDR3 is CASSLDYILDNEQFF. CDR3 DNA sequence: TGTGCCAGCAGCCTTGACTACATCTTGGACAATGAGCAGTTCTTC. Using reference TRBV9 and TRBJ2-1 for the parts outside the CDR3, the full variable domain is DSGVTQTPKHLITATGQRVTLRCSPRSGDLSVYWYQQSLDQGLQFLIQYYNGEERAKGNILERFSAQQFPDLHSELNLSSLELGDSALYFCASSLDYILDNEQFFGPGTRLTVL.

The chain recombines TRBV11-2 with TRBJ1-1, with D possibly being TRBD1 (6 bases). The CDR3 consists of 15 residues. In germline, CDR1 is SGHAT, CDR2 FQNNGV. V lost 3 bases to trimming and J lost 4 bases, with 15 bases between them. The CDR3 here is CASSFLGGFLTEAFF. The CDR3 nucleotides are TGTGCCAGCAGCTTCCTAGGGGGATTCCTCACTGAAGCTTTCTTT.

V usage is TRBV6-5 and J usage is TRBJ2-1; D not resolved. The V and J ends lost 2 bases and 1 base respectively, with 6 bases between them. The CDR3 runs 14 residues. Germline CDR1 reads MNHEY; CDR2 reads SVGAGI. The CDR3 region is CASSYKLSYNEQFF. CDR3 in DNA: TGTGCCAGCAGTTACAAGCTGTCCTACAATGAGCAGTTCTTC.

A few counts support this clone. V gene TRBV6-1 combines with J gene TRBJ2-7; no reliable D call. This CDR3 comprises 13 residues. The V end lost 1 base, the J end lost 6 bases, and 10 bases lay between the germline ends. The germline CDR1 and CDR2 sequences are MNHNS and SASEGT. Written as DNA, the CDR3 is TGTGCCAGCAGTGAAGTACGGAGCTCCGAGCAGTACTTC. The encoded protein is CASSEVRSSEQYF.

The chain has TRBV4-1 and TRBJ2-7; TRBD2 aligns across 10 bases. The CDR3 runs 15 residues. Germline CDR1 and CDR2: MGHRA and YSYEKL. J was trimmed by 2 bases and V by 7 bases; bases with no gene match: 8. This chain's CDR3 is CASIQGLAHTYEQYF. Here the CDR3 DNA reads TGCGCCAGCATTCAGGGACTAGCGCATACCTACGAGCAGTACTTC.

CDR3 DNA sequence: TGTGCCAGTACGTCTAGCGGGAGAAACAATGAGCAGTTCTTC. Its protein product is CASTSSGRNNEQFF. The rearrangement joins TRBV19 to TRBJ2-1; 10 positions match TRBD2. V shed 7 bases, J shed 5 bases, and the junction held 5 bases outside the gene matches. The germline V gene has CDR1 LNHDA and CDR2 SQIVND (reference sequence). The CDR3 runs 14 residues.

This clone was observed a handful of times. This chain connects TRBV5-6 to TRBJ2-1; TRBD2 matches 8 bases. After removal of 2 bases from V and 9 bases from J, the junction contained 10 bases not matched to a gene. The CDR3 loop spans 15 amino acids. Germline V lookup: CDR1 SGHDT, CDR2 YYEEEE. CDR3 sequence: CASSFWSKRETEQFF. The CDR3 bases are TGTGCCAGCAGCTTCTGGTCCAAGCGGGAGACTGAGCAGTTCTTC.

The rearrangement links TRBV19 to TRBJ2-1, with TRBD1 as a possible D gene (6 bases). This CDR3 is built from 15 residues. The ends were cut back, 1 base at V and 3 bases at J, with 10 bases in the middle. Germline loops: CDR1 LNHDA, CDR2 SQIVND (reference sequence). The CDR3 is CASSIVGQNYNEQFF. The CDR3 region has the DNA TGTGCCAGTAGTATAGTTGGACAGAACTACAATGAGCAGTTCTTC.

This clone was counted a single time. The genes are TRBV28 and TRBJ1-5; TRBD1 might be the D (6 bases). The CDR3 has 15 residues. Trimming removed 4 bases at V and 0 bases at J, with 10 bases between. Germline V gene sequence: CDR1 MDHEN, CDR2 SYDVKM. The CDR3 coding sequence is TGTGCCAGCAGTTCTACAGGGTATAGCAATCAGCCCCAGCATTTT. Amino acid sequence: CASSSTGYSNQPQHF.

The rearrangement links TRBV6-5 to TRBJ2-5, with a possible D match to TRBD1 (6 bases). The V and J ends lost 6 bases and 4 bases respectively, with 15 bases between them. Germline CDR1 MNHEY, CDR2 SVGAGI. CDR3 size: 14 residues. CDR3 protein: CASRNIRGRETQYF. The DNA for the CDR3 is TGTGCCAGCAGGAATATCAGGGGAAGAGAGACCCAGTACTTC.

This clone appeared once. The chain joins TRBV7-3 to TRBJ2-2; D gene unclear. Trimming removed 5 bases from V and 8 bases from J, with 9 bases in between. The V gene's germline CDR1 is SGHTA and CDR2 FQGTGA. CDR3 length: 12 amino acids. CDR3 sequence reads: CASSPRVGELFF. As DNA, the CDR3 is TGTGCCAGCAGCCCCCGGGTGGGGGAGCTGTTTTTT.

This clone occurred a few times. The chain combines TRBV28 with TRBJ1-2; D remains unclear. V lost 6 bases and J lost 7, with 9 bases in between. This CDR3 spans 11 amino acids. Germline-derived CDR1 and CDR2 are MDHEN and SYDVKM. CDR3 in DNA: TGTGCCAGCAGGGAAGACTTTGGCTACACCTTC. Its protein is CASREDFGYTF.

The rearrangement joins TRBV30 to TRBJ2-1, with D tentatively TRBD2 (6 bases). The germline gives CDR1 GTSNPN, CDR2 SVGIG (reference sequence). The CDR3 consists of 13 residues. The germline V and J ends were trimmed by 5 bases and 7 bases, with 15 bases remaining between them. This chain's CDR3 is CAWASEVKNEQFF. In nucleotides, the CDR3 is TGTGCCTGGGCTAGCGAGGTTAAGAATGAGCAGTTCTTC.

The V call is TRBV19, the J call TRBJ2-7; D gene ambiguous. CDR1 LNHDA and CDR2 SQIVND come from the germline V gene (reference sequence). V lost 1 base to trimming and J lost 5 bases, with 3 bases between them. The CDR3 has 11 amino acids. DNA of the CDR3: TGTGCCAGTAGTATAGGGCACGAGCAGTACTTC. Translation gives CASSIGHEQYF.

V and J are TRBV5-6 and TRBJ1-2, with D tentatively TRBD1 (6 bases). The CDR3 extends over 13 amino acids. The V end was cut by 4 bases, the J end by 7 bases, with 14 bases between. From germline, CDR1 is SGHDT and CDR2 YYEEEE. The CDR3 DNA reads TGTGCCAGCAGCCGGTACAGGGATGGTGGCTACACCTTC. This encodes CASSRYRDGGYTF.

This clone was detected only a few times. The V call is TRBV27, the J call TRBJ1-2; unclear D gene. Trimming pared 6 bases from V and 3 bases from J, leaving 14 bases between. CDR3 length: 14 amino acids. Per germline, CDR1 MNHEY and CDR2 SMNVEV (reference sequence). The CDR3 DNA reads as TGTGCCAGCAGGGGATCTGGGGAGTACTATGGCTACACCTTC. Translated, it gives CASRGSGEYYGYTF.

This clone was counted a few times. The gene calls are TRBV29-1 and TRBJ1-2; a possible D gene is TRBD1 (5 bases). This CDR3 is built from 13 residues. The V end lost 7 bases, the J end lost 5 bases, and 17 bases lay between the germline ends. Germline-derived CDR1 and CDR2 are SQVTM and ANQGSEA. CDR3 amino acids: CSARLQGWYGYTF. The CDR3 region has the DNA TGCAGCGCCCGCCTGCAGGGATGGTATGGCTACACCTTC.

The chain carries TRBV7-6 and TRBJ2-6; weak D call: TRBD2 (5 bases). Trimming took 5 bases from V and 4 from J, leaving 12 bases between them. The CDR3 is 15 amino acids. Germline V gene data show CDR1 as SGHVS and CDR2 as FNYEAQ. The CDR3 loop reads CASSHPGEGANVLTF. The CDR3 region has the DNA TGTGCCAGCAGCCACCCCGGGGAAGGGGCCAACGTCCTGACTTTC.

In its sample, this clone was seen a few times. The rearrangement links TRBV7-2 to TRBJ1-4, with a possible D match to TRBD1 (6 bases). CDR3 size: 15 residues. The germline V gene has CDR1 SGHTA and CDR2 FQGNSA. V lost 4 bases and J lost 8, with 17 bases in between. Here the CDR3 DNA reads TGTGCCAGCAGCTCGCACAGGGCCCCCGACGAAAAACTGTTTTTT. It translates to CASSSHRAPDEKLFF. The full variable domain, its missing parts supplied by reference TRBV7-2 and TRBJ1-4, is GAGVSQSPSNKVTEKGKDVELRCDPISGHTALYWYRQSLGQGLEFLIYFQGNSAPDKSGLPSDRFSAERTGGSVSTLTIQRTQQEDSAVYLCASSSHRAPDEKLFFGSGTQLSVL.

J is TRBJ1-5 and V is TRBV6-5, with a weak D call TRBD1 (6 bases). V gave up 2 bases and J gave up 7 bases, with 15 bases separating them. The germline V gene has CDR1 MNHEY and CDR2 SVGAGI. CDR3 length equals 15 residues. The CDR3 region is CASSYTYTGIQPQHF. The CDR3 DNA sequence: TGTGCCAGCAGTTACACATATACAGGGATCCAGCCCCAGCATTTT.

The CDR3 nucleotides read TGTGCCAGCAGCGTCGCTAACTATGGCTACACCTTC. It specifies CASSVANYGYTF. The chain joins TRBV9 to TRBJ1-2, with unresolved D. This CDR3 is 12 amino acids long. V lost 2 bases, J lost 0 bases, and 2 bases lay in between. CDR1 and CDR2 from the germline V gene are SGDLS and YYNGEE. The full variable domain, completed using reference TRBV9 and TRBJ1-2, is DSGVTQTPKHLITATGQRVTLRCSPRSGDLSVYWYQQSLDQGLQFLIQYYNGEERAKGNILERFSAQQFPDLHSELNLSSLELGDSALYFCASSVANYGYTFGSGTRLTVV.